One sample yielded the 15 T cell receptor beta chains listed below, sequenced in a study of control samples from healthy donors and cancer patients. Method: immunoSEQ multiplex PCR; TCRdb's copy keeps in-frame clones and lacks some. The sample has 150,000 to 200,000 clones, around 90% seen once. Sequenced input: blood. Receptors originate from a man younger than 35 in good health.

This chain's CDR3 is CAWSVTGYAEAFF. CDR3 nucleotide sequence: TGTGCCTGGAGTGTGACAGGTTACGCTGAAGCTTTCTTT. The V call is TRBV30, the J call TRBJ1-1; D possibly corresponds to TRBD1 (6 bases). Germline V gene data show CDR1 as GTSNPN and CDR2 as SVGIG (reference sequence). The CDR3 has 13 amino acids. With 0 bases removed from V and 6 bases from J, the gap between germline ends came to 11 bases.

The V call is TRBV7-3, the J call TRBJ2-5; D is undetermined. The germline V gene encodes CDR1 SGHTA and CDR2 FQGTGA. Trimming removed 1 base from V and 5 bases from J, with 8 bases in between. The CDR3 length is 13 residues. CDR3 coding DNA: TGTGCCAGCAGCTTAAACGCTGGGGAGACCCAGTACTTC. It codes for CASSLNAGETQYF.

The rearrangement links TRBV28 to TRBJ1-1; D not certain. V lost 4 bases and J lost 0, with 9 bases in between. CDR3 length: 14 amino acids. The germline V gene encodes CDR1 MDHEN and CDR2 SYDVKM. In nucleotides, the CDR3 is TGTGCCAGCAGTTCCCTCTTTATGAACACTGAAGCTTTCTTT. Protein: CASSSLFMNTEAFF.

In DNA, the CDR3 is TGTGCCAGCAGGACGCCCGGGACTAGCGAGACCGGGGAGCTGTTTTTT. As protein: CASRTPGTSETGELFF. The chain has TRBV5-5 and TRBJ2-2; TRBD2 agrees at 10 bases. The CDR3 spans 16 residues. The junction had 9 bases not matched to a gene; V was cut back by 5 bases and J by 5 bases. CDR1 SGHKS and CDR2 YYEKEE come from the germline V gene (reference sequence). Supplemented by reference TRBV5-5 and TRBJ2-2, the full variable domain reads DAGVTQSPTHLIKTRGQQVTLRCSPISGHKSVSWYQQVLGQGPQFIFQYYEKEERGRGNFPDRFSARQFPNYSSELNVNALLLGDSALYLCASRTPGTSETGELFFGEGSRLTVL.

This sequence joins TRBV27 and TRBJ1-2, with no clear D. The CDR3 length is 13 residues. Germline V gene lookup returns CDR1 MNHEY and CDR2 SMNVEV (reference sequence). The V and J ends lost 6 bases and 3 bases respectively, with 11 bases between them. The CDR3 is CASRSVRYYGYTF. CDR3 in DNA: TGTGCCAGCAGAAGCGTTCGTTACTATGGCTACACCTTC.

The genes are TRBV6-5 and TRBJ2-5; D is ambiguous. V shed 6 bases and J shed 3 bases, with 14 bases lying between them. CDR3 length: 14 residues. In germline, CDR1 is MNHEY, CDR2 SVGAGI. As DNA, the CDR3 is TGTGCCAGCAGACCCGGGTTCCTGGAAGAGACCCAGTACTTC. This gives the protein CASRPGFLEETQYF.

The CDR3 DNA sequence: TGTGCCAGCAGCTTATTTCACGAGCAGTACTTC. Its protein product is CASSLFHEQYF. J is TRBJ2-7 and V is TRBV7-2; no clear D gene. Trimming pared 2 bases from V and 5 bases from J, leaving 4 bases between. Germline V gene lookup returns CDR1 SGHTA and CDR2 FQGNSA. CDR3 length equals 11 residues.

The chain has TRBV5-3 and TRBJ2-4; perhaps TRBD2 as D (6 bases). TRBV5-3 is known as an ORF, though its function is uncertain. The CDR3 totals 16 residues. V lost 3 bases to trimming and J lost 3 bases, with 16 bases between them. CDR3 sequence reads: CARSSSGLLIKNIQYF. The CDR3 DNA follows: TGTGCCAGAAGCTCGAGCGGGTTGCTTATCAAAAACATTCAGTACTTC.

J is TRBJ1-2 and V is TRBV6-2 or TRBV6-3; TRBD1 agrees at 7 bases. The CDR3 has 15 residues. Germline V gene data show CDR1 as MNHEY and CDR2 as SVGEGT. Losses at the gene ends were 6 bases for V and 8 bases for J; bases not matched to a gene: 15. The DNA of the CDR3 is TGTGCCAGCAGCGATACTCGGACAGGAGCAAGGGGCTACACCTTC. Translating gives CASSDTRTGARGYTF.

The gene calls are TRBV6-2 or TRBV6-3 and TRBJ1-2; D is undetermined. V lost 6 bases and J lost 8, with 16 bases in between. Germline assignment: CDR1 MNHEY and CDR2 SVGEGT. CDR3 length: 13 residues. CDR3 sequence reads: CASSQPLRGGYTF. CDR3 nucleotide sequence: TGTGCCAGCAGCCAACCCCTTAGAGGAGGCTACACCTTC.

The V call is TRBV19, the J call TRBJ1-1, with unresolved D. CDR3 length: 13 residues. Trimming took off 4 bases at V and 0 bases at J, with 6 bases between the two ends. CDR1 LNHDA and CDR2 SQIVND come from the germline V gene (reference sequence). The CDR3 region is CASSTTLNTEAFF. DNA for the CDR3: TGTGCCAGTAGTACGACACTGAACACTGAAGCTTTCTTT.

The rearrangement joins TRBV7-3 to TRBJ1-1, with TRBD1 matching 8 bases. CDR1 and CDR2 (germline): SGHTA, FQGTGA. The trim removed 5 bases at V and 4 bases at J, leaving 9 bases unmatched. This CDR3 is 15 amino acids long. The CDR3 DNA sequence: TGTGCCAGCAGCGAAGTGGGCAGGGGGCTCACTGAAGCTTTCTTT. Protein product: CASSEVGRGLTEAFF.

The chain uses TRBV2 and TRBJ1-1; D remains ambiguous. Germline CDR1 is SNHLY and CDR2 is FYNNEI. Trimming took off 6 bases at V and 0 bases at J, with 20 bases between the two ends. CDR3 length: 17 residues. CDR3 nucleotide sequence: TGTGCCAGCAGACTCCGGGCCTCCCGGACCATGAACACTGAAGCTTTCTTT. Its protein product is CASRLRASRTMNTEAFF.

The chain recombines TRBV7-2 with TRBJ2-3; TRBD2 aligns across 10 bases. CDR3 length: 17 amino acids. Germline lookup yields CDR1 SGHTA and CDR2 FQGNSA. J gave up 4 bases and V 0 bases, and 7 bases lay outside the gene matches. CDR3 amino acids: CASSLAASGGGADTQYF. The CDR3 DNA is TGTGCCAGCAGCTTAGCAGCCAGCGGGGGGGGCGCAGATACGCAGTATTTT.

The chain employs TRBV5-8 and TRBJ2-7; TRBD1 matches at 9 bases. With 3 bases clipped from V and 2 bases from J, the junction kept 3 bases outside the gene matches. The CDR3 extends over 14 amino acids. Germline lookup yields CDR1 SGHTS and CDR2 YDEGEE. The CDR3 nucleotides are TGTGCCAGCAGCTACGGACAGGGGACCTACGAGCAGTACTTC. This translates into CASSYGQGTYEQYF.